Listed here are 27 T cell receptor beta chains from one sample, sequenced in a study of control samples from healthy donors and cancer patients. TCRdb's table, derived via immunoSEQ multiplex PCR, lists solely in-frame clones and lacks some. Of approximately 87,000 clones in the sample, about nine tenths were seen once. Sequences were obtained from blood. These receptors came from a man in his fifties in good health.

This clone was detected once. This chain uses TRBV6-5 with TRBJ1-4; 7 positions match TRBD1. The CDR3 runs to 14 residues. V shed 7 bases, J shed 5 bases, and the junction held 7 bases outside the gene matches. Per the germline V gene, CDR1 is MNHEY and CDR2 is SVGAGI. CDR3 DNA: TGTGCCAGCACTTTCGACAGGGTGAATGAAAAACTGTTTTTT. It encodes CASTFDRVNEKLFF.

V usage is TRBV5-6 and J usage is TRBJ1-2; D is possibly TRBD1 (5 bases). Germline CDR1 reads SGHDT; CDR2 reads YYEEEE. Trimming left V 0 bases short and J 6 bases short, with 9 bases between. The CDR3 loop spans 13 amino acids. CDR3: CASSLARVDGYTF. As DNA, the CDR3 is TGTGCCAGCAGCTTGGCCAGGGTTGATGGCTACACCTTC.

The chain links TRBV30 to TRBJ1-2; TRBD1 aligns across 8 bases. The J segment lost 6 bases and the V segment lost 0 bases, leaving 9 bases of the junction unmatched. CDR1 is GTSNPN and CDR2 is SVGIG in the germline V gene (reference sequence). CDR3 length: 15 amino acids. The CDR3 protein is CAWSVRPQGADGYTF. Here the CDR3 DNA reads TGTGCCTGGAGTGTAAGACCTCAGGGGGCGGATGGCTACACCTTC. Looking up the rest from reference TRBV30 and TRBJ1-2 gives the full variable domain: SQTIHQWPATLVQPVGSPLSLECTVEGTSNPNLYWYRQAAGRGLQLLFYSVGIGQISSEVPQNLSASRPQDRQFILSSKKLLLSDSGFYLCAWSVRPQGADGYTFGSGTRLTVV.

CDR3 coding DNA: TGTGCCAGTAGTGCGGACAGGGGCCGGGCTTTCTTT. Residues: CASSADRGRAFF. V usage is TRBV19 and J usage is TRBJ1-1; 9 bases line up with TRBD1. Unmatched junction bases numbered 6, after V lost 5 bases and J lost 11 bases. Germline lookup yields CDR1 LNHDA and CDR2 SQIVND (reference sequence). The CDR3 spans 12 residues. The complete variable domain, with remaining parts taken from reference TRBV19 and TRBJ1-1, reads DGGITQSPKYLFRKEGQNVTLSCEQNLNHDAMYWYRQDPGQGLRLIYYSQIVNDFQKGDIAEGYSVSREKKESFPLTVTSAQKNPTAFYLCASSADRGRAFFGQGTRLTVV.

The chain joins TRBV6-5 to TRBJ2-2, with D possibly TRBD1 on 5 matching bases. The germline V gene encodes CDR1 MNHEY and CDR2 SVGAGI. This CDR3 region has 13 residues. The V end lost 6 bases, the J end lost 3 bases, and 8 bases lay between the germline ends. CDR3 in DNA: TGTGCCAGCAGCCGCAGGGACACCGGGGAGCTGTTTTTT. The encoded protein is CASSRRDTGELFF.

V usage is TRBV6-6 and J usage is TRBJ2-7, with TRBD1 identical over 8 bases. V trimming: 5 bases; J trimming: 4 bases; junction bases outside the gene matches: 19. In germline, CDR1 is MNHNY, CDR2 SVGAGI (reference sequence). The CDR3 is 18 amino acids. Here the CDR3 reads CASSPTRIRGRVSYEQYF. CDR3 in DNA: TGTGCCAGCAGTCCCACAAGGATCAGGGGGCGCGTTTCTTACGAGCAGTACTTC.

CDR3 coding DNA: TGTGCCACCAACAGGAAGAATCAGCCCCAGCATTTT. Protein product: CATNRKNQPQHF. The chain joins TRBV6-5 to TRBJ1-5; D might be TRBD1 (5 bases). The CDR3 contains 12 residues. Germline CDR1 is MNHEY and CDR2 is SVGAGI. V gave up 10 bases and J gave up 4 bases, with 11 bases separating them.

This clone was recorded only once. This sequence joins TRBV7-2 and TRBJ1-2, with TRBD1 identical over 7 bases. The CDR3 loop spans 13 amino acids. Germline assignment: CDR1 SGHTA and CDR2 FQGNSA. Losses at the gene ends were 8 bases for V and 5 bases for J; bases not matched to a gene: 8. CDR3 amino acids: CASELGGGYGYTF. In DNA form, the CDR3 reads TGTGCCAGCGAACTAGGGGGCGGGTATGGCTACACCTTC.

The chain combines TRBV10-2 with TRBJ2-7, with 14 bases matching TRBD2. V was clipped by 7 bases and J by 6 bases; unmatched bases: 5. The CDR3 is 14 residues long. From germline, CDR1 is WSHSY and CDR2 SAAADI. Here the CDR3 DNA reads TGCGCCAGCAAGAGACTAGCGGGGGGGAGCGAGCAGTACTTC. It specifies CASKRLAGGSEQYF.

The CDR3: CASSLKQLNTGELFF. CDR3 sequence (DNA): TGTGCCAGCAGCTTGAAACAGCTGAACACCGGGGAGCTGTTTTTT. The V and J genes are TRBV5-6 and TRBJ2-2; D is unresolved. CDR1 and CDR2 (germline): SGHDT, YYEEEE. Trimming pared 1 base from V and 1 base from J, leaving 8 bases between. The CDR3 is 15 residues long. The variable domain in full, with the rest retrieved from reference TRBV5-6 and TRBJ2-2, is DAGVTQSPTHLIKTRGQQVTLRCSPKSGHDTVSWYQQALGQGPQFIFQYYEEEERQRGNFPDRFSGHQFPNYSSELNVNALLLGDSALYLCASSLKQLNTGELFFGEGSRLTVL.

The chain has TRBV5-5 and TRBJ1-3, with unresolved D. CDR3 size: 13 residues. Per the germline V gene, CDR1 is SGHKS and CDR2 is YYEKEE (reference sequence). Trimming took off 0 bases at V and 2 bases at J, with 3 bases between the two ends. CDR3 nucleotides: TGTGCCAGCAGCTTGGGGGCTGGAAACACCATATATTTT. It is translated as CASSLGAGNTIYF.

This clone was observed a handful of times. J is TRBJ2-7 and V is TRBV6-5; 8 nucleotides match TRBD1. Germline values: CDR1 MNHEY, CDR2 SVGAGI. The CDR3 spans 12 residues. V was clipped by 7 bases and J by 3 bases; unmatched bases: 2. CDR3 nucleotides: TGTGCCAGCAACGGACAGGGCTACGAGCAGTACTTC. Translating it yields CASNGQGYEQYF.

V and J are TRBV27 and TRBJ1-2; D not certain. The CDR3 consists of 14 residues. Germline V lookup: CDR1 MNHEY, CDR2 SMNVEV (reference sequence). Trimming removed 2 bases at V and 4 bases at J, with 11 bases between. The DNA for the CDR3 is TGTGCCAGCAGTTTACGCGACGGAAGCTATGGCTACACCTTC. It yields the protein CASSLRDGSYGYTF.

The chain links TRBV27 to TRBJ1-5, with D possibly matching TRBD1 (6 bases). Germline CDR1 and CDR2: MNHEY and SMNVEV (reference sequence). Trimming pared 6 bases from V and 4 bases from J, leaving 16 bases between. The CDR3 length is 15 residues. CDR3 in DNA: TGTGCCAGCAGCCAGGGGCAGGGGATAAATCAGCCCCAGCATTTT. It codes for CASSQGQGINQPQHF.

This chain's CDR3 is CASSHPDGPPMNTEAFF. DNA for the CDR3: TGTGCCAGCAGCCATCCCGACGGACCACCAATGAACACTGAAGCTTTCTTT. The chain couples TRBV11-2 to TRBJ1-1, with D unresolved. Germline V gives CDR1 SGHAT, CDR2 FQNNGV. V was trimmed by 5 bases and J by 0 bases, leaving 19 bases between them. The CDR3 sequence is 17 residues long.

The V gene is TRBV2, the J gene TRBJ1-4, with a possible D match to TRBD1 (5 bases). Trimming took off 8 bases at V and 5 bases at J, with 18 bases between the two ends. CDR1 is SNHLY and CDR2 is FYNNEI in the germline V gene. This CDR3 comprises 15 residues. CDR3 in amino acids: CASRKGAGSNEKLFF. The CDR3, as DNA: TGTGCCAGCCGGAAAGGGGCAGGCTCCAATGAAAAACTGTTTTTT. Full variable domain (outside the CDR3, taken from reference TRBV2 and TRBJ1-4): EPEVTQTPSHQVTQMGQEVILRCVPISNHLYFYWYRQILGQKVEFLVSFYNNEISEKSEIFDDQFSVERPDGSNFTLKIRSTKLEDSAMYFCASRKGAGSNEKLFFGSGTQLSVL.

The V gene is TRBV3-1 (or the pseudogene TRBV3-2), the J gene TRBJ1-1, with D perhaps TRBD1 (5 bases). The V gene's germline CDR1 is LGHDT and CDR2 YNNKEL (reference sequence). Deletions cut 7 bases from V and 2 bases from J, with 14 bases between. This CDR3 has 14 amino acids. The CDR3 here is CASTPRTFNTEAFF. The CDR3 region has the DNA TGTGCCAGCACCCCTCGGACATTCAACACTGAAGCTTTCTTT.

The CDR3 sequence is CAISEGDEGREPQHF. The CDR3 DNA follows: TGTGCCATCAGTGAGGGGGACGAGGGAAGGGAGCCCCAGCATTTT. This sequence joins TRBV10-3 and TRBJ1-5; D might be TRBD1 (5 bases). CDR3 length: 15 amino acids. The germline V and J ends were trimmed by 2 bases and 8 bases, with 16 bases remaining between them. Germline lookup yields CDR1 ENHRY and CDR2 SYGVKD.

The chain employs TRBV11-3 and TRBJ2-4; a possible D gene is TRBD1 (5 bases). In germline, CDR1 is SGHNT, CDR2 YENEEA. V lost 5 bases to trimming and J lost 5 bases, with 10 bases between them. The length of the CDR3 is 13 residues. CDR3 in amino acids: CASSRQSENIQYF. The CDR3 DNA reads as TGTGCCAGCAGCCGACAGTCCGAAAACATTCAGTACTTC. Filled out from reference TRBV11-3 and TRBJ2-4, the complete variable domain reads EAGVVQSPRYKIIEKKQPVAFWCNPISGHNTLYWYLQNLGQGPELLIRYENEEAVDDSQLPKDRFSAERLKGVDSTLKIQPAELGDSAVYLCASSRQSENIQYFGAGTRLSVL.

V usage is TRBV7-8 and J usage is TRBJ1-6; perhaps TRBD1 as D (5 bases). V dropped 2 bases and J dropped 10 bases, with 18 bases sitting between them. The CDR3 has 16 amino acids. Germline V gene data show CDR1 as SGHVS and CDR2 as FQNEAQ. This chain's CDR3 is CASSLRRGKGWSPLHF. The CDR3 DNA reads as TGTGCCAGCAGCTTAAGAAGGGGAAAGGGTTGGTCACCCCTCCACTTT. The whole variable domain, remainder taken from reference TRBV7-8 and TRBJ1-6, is GAGVSQSPRYKVAKRGQDVALRCDPISGHVSLFWYQQALGQGPEFLTYFQNEAQLDKSGLPSDRFFAERPEGSVSTLKIQRTQQEDSAVYLCASSLRRGKGWSPLHFGNGTRLTVT.

This CDR3 is CASSIRVDYGYTF. In DNA, the CDR3 is TGTGCCAGTAGTATCCGGGTGGACTATGGCTACACCTTC. The chain couples TRBV19 to TRBJ1-2; no clear D gene. Trimming shortened V by 3 bases and J by 3 bases, and 8 bases separated the two germline ends. The CDR3 covers 13 residues. The V gene's germline CDR1 is LNHDA and CDR2 SQIVND (reference sequence).

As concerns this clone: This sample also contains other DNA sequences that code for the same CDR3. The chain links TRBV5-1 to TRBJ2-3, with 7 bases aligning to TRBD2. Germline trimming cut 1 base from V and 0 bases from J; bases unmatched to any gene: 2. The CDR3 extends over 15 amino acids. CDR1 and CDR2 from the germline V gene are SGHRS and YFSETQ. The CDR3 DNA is TGCGCCAGCAGCTTGTCGGGGGGTAGCACAGATACGCAGTATTTT. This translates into CASSLSGGSTDTQYF. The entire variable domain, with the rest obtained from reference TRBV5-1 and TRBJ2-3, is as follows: KAGVTQTPRYLIKTRGQQVTLSCSPISGHRSVSWYQQTPGQGLQFLFEYFSETQRNKGNFPGRFSGRQFSNSRSEMNVSTLELGDSALYLCASSLSGGSTDTQYFGPGTRLTVL.

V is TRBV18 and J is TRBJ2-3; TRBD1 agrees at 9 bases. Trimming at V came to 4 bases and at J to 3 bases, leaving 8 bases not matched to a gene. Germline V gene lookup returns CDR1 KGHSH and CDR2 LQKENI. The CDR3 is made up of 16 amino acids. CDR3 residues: CASSQQGADPTDTQYF. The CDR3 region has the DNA TGTGCCAGCTCACAACAGGGGGCTGACCCTACAGATACGCAGTATTTT.

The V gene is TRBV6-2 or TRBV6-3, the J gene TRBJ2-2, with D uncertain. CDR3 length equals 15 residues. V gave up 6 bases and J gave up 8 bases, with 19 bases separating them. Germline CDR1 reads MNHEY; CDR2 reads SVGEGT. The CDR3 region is CASSQTHRLLGELFF. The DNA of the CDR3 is TGTGCCAGCAGCCAGACCCATAGGCTTTTGGGGGAGCTGTTTTTT.

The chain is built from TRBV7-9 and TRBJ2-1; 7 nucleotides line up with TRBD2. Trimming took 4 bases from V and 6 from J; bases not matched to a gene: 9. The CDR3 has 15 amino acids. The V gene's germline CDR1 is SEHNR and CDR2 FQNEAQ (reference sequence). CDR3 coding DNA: TGTGCCAGCAGCTCCCCCCTAGGGACTACCAATGAGCAGTTCTTC. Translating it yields CASSSPLGTTNEQFF. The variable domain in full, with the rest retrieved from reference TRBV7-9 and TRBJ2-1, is DTGVSQNPRHKITKRGQNVTFRCDPISEHNRLYWYRQTLGQGPEFLTYFQNEAQLEKSRLLSDRFSAERPKGSFSTLEIQRTEQGDSAMYLCASSSPLGTTNEQFFGPGTRLTVL.

The DNA of the CDR3 is TGCGCCAGCAGCTTGGATAGGGGGTTGAACACTGAAGCTTTCTTT. Its protein product is CASSLDRGLNTEAFF. The chain carries TRBV5-1 and TRBJ1-1; perhaps TRBD1 as D (6 bases). In germline, CDR1 is SGHRS, CDR2 YFSETQ. The CDR3 length is 15 residues. Trimming took 0 bases from V and 0 from J, leaving 9 bases between them.

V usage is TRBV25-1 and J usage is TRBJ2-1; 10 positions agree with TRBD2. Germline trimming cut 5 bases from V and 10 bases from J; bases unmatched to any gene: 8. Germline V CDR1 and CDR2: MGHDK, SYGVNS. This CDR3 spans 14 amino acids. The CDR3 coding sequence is TGTGCCAGCAGTACTAGCGGGGACTACAGCGAGCAGTTCTTC. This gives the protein CASSTSGDYSEQFF.